This entry describes one TCR beta chain. Additional DNA sequences in this sample encode the identical CDR3. The data were taken from a study of OX40 agonist ivuxolimab in advanced cancers. The overall study: Patients were given ivuxolimab, an antibody that agonizes OX40 (CD134). Intravenous ivuxolimab at 0.01 to 10 mg/kg was given to patients every 2 weeks. Hepatocellular carcinoma, melanoma, renal cell or head and neck cancer occurred in dose-escalation patients.

Sequencing was performed with immunoSEQ multiplex PCR; in TCRdb, only in-frame clones are kept and a portion is missing. Of fewer than 80,000 clones listed, 85% are singletons. Germline V gene sequence: CDR1 SGHTA, CDR2 FQGNSA. The ends were cut back, 5 bases at V and 1 base at J, with 4 bases in the middle. CDR3 length equals 12 residues. At cycle 4 day 1, cycle 7 day 1, and baseline, blood was sampled. The chain carries TRBV7-2 and TRBJ2-3, with D unclear. The sequence was obtained from an adult with an advanced solid tumor such as melanoma, head and neck, liver or kidney cancer. This material consisted of CD4+ or CD8+ T cells sorted from blood, taken in a trial of the OX40 agonist ivuxolimab. DNA for the CDR3: TGTGCCAGCAGCCCGGGCACAGATACGCAGTATTTT. Residues: CASSPGTDTQYF.